These T cell receptor beta chains were read from a single sample in a study of cytomegalovirus exposure and HLA in healthy donors. Assay used: immunoSEQ multiplex PCR; TCRdb lists only in-frame clones, some missing. The sample holds roughly 190,000 clones, over 70% seen once. What was sequenced was PBMCs. These receptors were taken from a female donor in good health and CMV-seronegative. Each CDR3 is given with its conserved first and last residue. The order of the fields is J gene, V gene, D gene, clone size, CDR3 DNA, CDR3 protein. D genes are given only for firm matches. Expanded clones are given a class, and other clones once, few, many or no size at all.

TRBJ2-3 | TRBV28 | TRBD2 | - | TGTGCCAGCAGTAAACCCCATCCGGGACTAGCGAAAAGGGGGAACACAGATACGCAGTATTTT | CASSKPHPGLAKRGNTDTQYF
TRBJ1-4 | TRBV5-1 | - | - | TGCGCCAGCAGCTTGGCTCCGTCTAATGAAAAACTGTTTTTT | CASSLAPSNEKLFF
TRBJ1-1 | TRBV5-1 | - | few | TGCGCCAGCAGCTTGGAGTCTGGGGCGACTGGCGCAGCTTTCTTT | CASSLESGATGAAFF
TRBJ2-5 | TRBV15 | - | - | TGTGCCACCAGCAGAGATAGGGCAGGGCAAGAGACCCAGTACTTC | CATSRDRAGQETQYF
TRBJ2-7 | TRBV19 | TRBD2 | - | TGTGCCAGTAGTATTAGCGGGGACCACGAGCAGTACTTC | CASSISGDHEQYF
TRBJ2-3 | TRBV19 | TRBD1 | - | TGTGCCAGTAGTACGGGACAGGGTCCCACAGATACGCAGTATTTT | CASSTGQGPTDTQYF
TRBJ2-5 | TRBV20-1 | - | - | TGCAGTGAACAAGTCCAAGAGGCCCAGTACTTC | CSEQVQEAQYF
TRBJ2-7 | TRBV28 | TRBD2 | once | TGTGCCAGCAGTTTAGGGACTAGCGGAATCCCCTACGAGCAGTACTTC | CASSLGTSGIPYEQYF
TRBJ2-3 | TRBV7-2 | - | - | TGTGCCAGCAGCCGAACTTTAGTCCGGGGGTCGAGCACAGATACGCAGTATTTT | CASSRTLVRGSSTDTQYF
TRBJ1-2 | TRBV19 | - | - | TGTGCCAGTAGTTGGACAAAAAGATACTCTGGCTACACCTTC | CASSWTKRYSGYTF
TRBJ1-5 | TRBV21-1 | - | many | TGTGCCAGCAGCAAGGGGGGGGCGACAGGGGTGGGTCAGCCCCAGCATTTT | CASSKGGATGVGQPQHF
TRBJ1-1 | TRBV28 | TRBD1 | - | TGTGCCAGCAGTCCCGGGACAGCCACGAACACTGAAGCTTTCTTT | CASSPGTATNTEAFF
TRBJ1-2 | TRBV5-4 | TRBD1 | - | TGTGCCAGCAGCCCCACCCCCGGGACAGTGGATGGCTACACCTTC | CASSPTPGTVDGYTF
TRBJ1-1 | TRBV5-1 | - | - | TGCGCCAGCAGCTTGGGAGCGGGGATGAACACTGAAGCTTTCTTT | CASSLGAGMNTEAFF
TRBJ2-1 | TRBV29-1 | - | - | TGCAGCGGGCAGGGTACTGAGCAGTTCTTC | CSGQGTEQFF
TRBJ2-2 | TRBV5-1 | TRBD1 | - | TGCGCCAGCAGCGGGGGGACAGGGGGCCTGAACACCGGGGAGCTGTTTTTT | CASSGGTGGLNTGELFF
TRBJ1-2 | TRBV19 | - | - | TGTGCCAGTAGTATTTCGGCGGCCCAGCTTCCGAATGGCTACACCTTC | CASSISAAQLPNGYTF
TRBJ2-7 | TRBV19 | TRBD1 | - | TGTGCCAGTAGTTGGGGACAGGGGGCTTACGAGCAGTACTTC | CASSWGQGAYEQYF
TRBJ2-6 | TRBV2 | TRBD1 | - | TGTGCCAGCAGTGTCCCGGGACAGGGGGCGGTAGGGGCCAACGTCCTGACTTTC | CASSVPGQGAVGANVLTF
TRBJ1-6 | TRBV6-5 | - | - | TGTGCCAGCAGCCCCCAGGCGAATTCACCCCTCCACTTT | CASSPQANSPLHF
TRBJ2-2 | TRBV21-1 | - | - | TGTGCCAGCAGCAAAAATGTTAGGAGACAAGCGGCCGGGGAGCTGTTTTTT | CASSKNVRRQAAGELFF
TRBJ2-1 | TRBV7-2 | TRBD2 | - | TGTGCCAGCAGCTCGTCTAGCGGGGGGATCTACAATGAGCAGTTCTTC | CASSSSSGGIYNEQFF
TRBJ2-3 | TRBV19 | TRBD1 | - | TGTGCCAGTAGACAAACAGGGGGAATAGCAGATACGCAGTATTTT | CASRQTGGIADTQYF
TRBJ2-2 | TRBV2 | - | few | TGTGCCAGCAGGGGACTGCCCACCGGGGAGCTGTTTTTT | CASRGLPTGELFF
TRBJ1-5 | TRBV9 | - | - | TGTGCCAGCAGCGTAGAGGGGACTAGGGGTCAGCCCCAGCATTTT | CASSVEGTRGQPQHF
TRBJ1-5 | TRBV7-8 | TRBD1 | - | TGTGCCAGCAGCTGGGGACAGGCTGGCAATCAGCCCCAGCATTTT | CASSWGQAGNQPQHF
TRBJ1-3 | TRBV9 | - | - | TGTGCCAGCAGCGTCGACAGCCCGAGAGGGGGTGGCACCATATATTTT | CASSVDSPRGGGTIYF
TRBJ1-2 | TRBV5-4 | - | once | TGTGCCAGCAGCTTGACGGAGGGGGGGTATGGCTACACCTTC | CASSLTEGGYGYTF
TRBJ2-5 | TRBV10-3 | TRBD2 | - | TGTGCCATCAGGGGGGGGATAGCAGGCTACCAAGAGACCCAGTACTTC | CAIRGGIAGYQETQYF
TRBJ2-5 | TRBV5-1 | TRBD2 | - | TGCGCCAGCAGGACTAGCGGGTACCAAGAGACCCAGTACTTC | CASRTSGYQETQYF
TRBJ2-3 | TRBV25-1 | TRBD2 | - | TGTGCCAGCAGTGATATAGCGGGAGGGCCGGCAGATACGCAGTATTTT | CASSDIAGGPADTQYF
TRBJ1-6 | TRBV14 | TRBD1 | once | TGTGCCAGCAGCCAAGAGGCAGGGGGCATAGCACCCCTCCACTTT | CASSQEAGGIAPLHF
TRBJ1-5 | TRBV7-2 | - | - | TGTGCCAGCAGCTTTCAGGGTAGGGGCAATCAGCCCCAGCATTTT | CASSFQGRGNQPQHF
TRBJ1-3 | TRBV7-2 | - | few | TGTGCCAGCAGCTTATATTCCAGTGGAAACACCATATATTTT | CASSLYSSGNTIYF
TRBJ1-6 | TRBV9 | - | - | TGTGCCAGCACTCAGGGCCATAATTCACCCCTCCACTTT | CASTQGHNSPLHF
TRBJ2-2 | TRBV11-1 | TRBD2 | - | TGTGCCAGCAGGTCCGGACTAGCGGGGAGGAACGGGGAGCTGTTTTTT | CASRSGLAGRNGELFF
TRBJ1-4 | TRBV6-1 | - | - | TGTGCCAGCAGTGAAGGGGGGCTGGCGGAAAAACTGTTTTTT | CASSEGGLAEKLFF
TRBJ1-6 | TRBV30 | - | - | TGTGCCTGGAGTGTTGACCGCAGTGGGGCTTATAATTCACCCCTCCACTTT | CAWSVDRSGAYNSPLHF
TRBJ2-1 | TRBV19 | TRBD1 | - | TGTGCCAGTAGTATTCCCGGACAGGCAATCCAGCAGTTCTTC | CASSIPGQAIQQFF
TRBJ2-7 | TRBV7-2 | TRBD2 | - | TGTGCCAGCAGCTTGGGAAGCGGGGGGGCCTACGAGCAGTACTTC | CASSLGSGGAYEQYF
TRBJ2-1 | TRBV19 | TRBD1 | - | TGTGCCAGTAGAACTCCGGGACAGGTGAATGAGCAGTTCTTC | CASRTPGQVNEQFF
TRBJ2-5 | TRBV5-4 | TRBD2 | - | TGTGCCAGCAGCTTGGCTAGCGGGACTGAGACCCAGTACTTC | CASSLASGTETQYF
TRBJ2-1 | TRBV7-9 | - | - | TGTGCCAGCAGCTTAGGGGGGGGGCCCGCCTACAATGAGCAGTTCTTC | CASSLGGGPAYNEQFF
TRBJ2-7 | TRBV28 | - | - | TGTGCCAGCAGATCTCTCTACGAGCAGTACTTC | CASRSLYEQYF
TRBJ1-1 | TRBV2 | TRBD1 | - | TGTGCCAGCAGTACTACAGGGGTGAACACTGAAGCTTTCTTT | CASSTTGVNTEAFF
TRBJ2-2 | TRBV10-1 | TRBD2 | once | TGCGCCAGCAGTGCGACTAGCGGTACCGGGGAGCTGTTTTTT | CASSATSGTGELFF
TRBJ1-5 | TRBV19 | TRBD1 | - | TGTGCCAGTAGTAAGACAGGGTTAGGACAGCCCCAGCATTTT | CASSKTGLGQPQHF
TRBJ1-5 | TRBV6-5 | - | - | TGTGCCAGCAGTTACTCGATCAGGAGCAATCAGCCCCAGCATTTT | CASSYSIRSNQPQHF
TRBJ2-1 | TRBV5-5 | - | - | TGTGCCAGCAGCTTCGAAGGGACTGTCTTCTTTGAGCAGTTCTTC | CASSFEGTVFFEQFF
TRBJ2-5 | TRBV15 | - | - | TGTGCCACCAGCAGTCTAGGGGAGGGGGAAGAGACCCAGTACTTC | CATSSLGEGEETQYF
TRBJ2-3 | TRBV9 | - | - | TGTGCCAGCAGCGTACAGGGCCTACTTCGGCACGATACGCAGTATTTT | CASSVQGLLRHDTQYF
TRBJ2-7 | TRBV14 | - | - | TGTGCCAGCAGCCAAGAGCCCCGGGACTTCTACGAGCAGTACTTC | CASSQEPRDFYEQYF
TRBJ2-5 | TRBV7-3 | - | - | TGTGCCAGCAGCTTCGGGAGTCAAGAGACCCAGTACTTC | CASSFGSQETQYF
TRBJ2-7 | TRBV28 | - | - | TGTGCCAGCAGCCCAAGGGGTCTCTACGAGCAGTACTTC | CASSPRGLYEQYF